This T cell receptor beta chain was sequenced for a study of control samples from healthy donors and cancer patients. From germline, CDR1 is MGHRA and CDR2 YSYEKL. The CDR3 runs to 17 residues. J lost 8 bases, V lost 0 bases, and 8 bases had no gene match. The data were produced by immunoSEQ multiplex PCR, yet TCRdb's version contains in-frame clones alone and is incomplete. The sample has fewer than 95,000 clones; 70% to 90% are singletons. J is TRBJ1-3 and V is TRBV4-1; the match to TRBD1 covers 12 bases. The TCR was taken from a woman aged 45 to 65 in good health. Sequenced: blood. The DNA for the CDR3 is TGCGCCAGCAGCCAAGATACGGGACAGGGGGCCGGATACACCATATATTTT. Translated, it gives CASSQDTGQGAGYTIYF.